These 15 T cell receptor beta chains were all obtained from the same sample, sequenced in a study of early T cells in non-severe SARS-CoV-2 infection. TCRdb called the 5' RACE reads again in MiXCR, with one record for every CDR3 protein. The sample has 40,000 to 60,000 distinct CDR3 sequences, around 4% seen once. Sample: whole blood. The receptors were gathered from an adult who was a healthcare worker with PCR-confirmed SARS-CoV-2 infection or an uninfected control (not recorded which).

The chain links TRBV29-1 to TRBJ1-2, with D possibly matching TRBD1 (6 bases). Per germline, CDR1 SQVTM and CDR2 ANQGSEA. The CDR3 contains 13 residues. Trimming left V 6 bases short and J 5 bases short, with 16 bases between. CDR3 DNA: TGCAGCGTCTCGGGGGCAGGATTATATGGCTACACCTTC. Amino acid sequence: CSVSGAGLYGYTF. Drawing the rest from reference TRBV29-1 and TRBJ1-2, the complete variable domain is SAVISQKPSRDICQRGTSLTIQCQVDSQVTMMFWYRQQPGQSLTLIATANQGSEATYESGFVIDKFPISRPNLTFSTLTVSNMSPEDSSIYLCSVSGAGLYGYTFGSGTRLTVV.

Many counts were recorded for this clonotype. The rearrangement links TRBV10-2 to TRBJ2-7; D uncertain. Germline V lookup: CDR1 WSHSY, CDR2 SAAADI. Trimming stripped 4 bases from V and 6 bases from J, with 19 bases between. This CDR3 region has 15 residues. CDR3 bases: TGCGCCAGCAGTGCCCGACTGGGGATTAATACCGAGCAGTACTTC. It is translated as CASSARLGINTEQYF.

This clonotype appeared many times. The chain is built from TRBV18 and TRBJ1-1; 9 bases are shared with TRBD1. Trimming took 6 bases from V and 3 from J; bases not matched to a gene: 5. The CDR3 is 14 amino acids. Germline V gene lookup returns CDR1 KGHSH and CDR2 LQKENI. CDR3 sequence reads: CASSGTGRDTEAFF. For the CDR3, the DNA is TGTGCCAGCTCCGGGACAGGGCGGGACACTGAAGCTTTCTTT.

In its sample, this clonotype was seen once. This sequence may be a read error, since a much larger clone differs from it by one base. The gene calls are TRBV24-1 and TRBJ1-1; D uncertain. The CDR3 is 12 amino acids. Trimming removed 9 bases from V and 4 bases from J, with 11 bases in between. The V gene's germline CDR1 is KGHDR and CDR2 SFDVKD. DNA for the CDR3: TGTGCCACCTGGGGAGGAGGCACTGAAGCTTTCTTT. Protein sequence: CATWGGGTEAFF.

This clonotype has ten or more counts. This chain links TRBV6-2 or TRBV6-3 with TRBJ2-1; the D gene is possibly TRBD2 (5 bases). CDR3 size: 12 residues. The V and J ends lost 5 bases and 9 bases respectively, with 11 bases between them. The V gene's germline CDR1 is MNHEY and CDR2 SVGEGT. The CDR3 here is CASSRTRREQFF. As DNA, the CDR3 is TGTGCCAGCAGTCGTACTAGGCGTGAGCAGTTCTTC.

The rearrangement links TRBV9 to TRBJ2-1, with D maybe TRBD1 (6 bases). Germline-derived CDR1 and CDR2 are SGDLS and YYNGEE. The CDR3 covers 14 residues. V dropped 0 bases and J dropped 9 bases, with 13 bases sitting between them. The chain's CDR3 is CASSVGQAKGEQFF. For the CDR3, the DNA is TGTGCCAGCAGCGTAGGACAGGCTAAGGGTGAGCAGTTCTTC.

At least ten counts were recorded for this clonotype. The rearrangement uses TRBV6-5 and TRBJ2-4; D unclear. The V end was cut by 4 bases, the J end by 6 bases, with 10 bases between. In germline, CDR1 is MNHEY, CDR2 SVGAGI. This CDR3 is 13 amino acids long. CDR3 DNA sequence: TGTGCCAGCAGTTCCTCGGACGCAAACATTCAGTACTTC. It yields the protein CASSSSDANIQYF.

This clonotype was recorded at least ten times. V is TRBV9 and J is TRBJ2-1; no clear D gene. The germline V and J ends were trimmed by 0 bases and 6 bases, with 10 bases remaining between them. CDR3 size: 14 residues. Looked up from germline, CDR1 is SGDLS and CDR2 is YYNGEE. The CDR3 DNA reads TGTGCCAGCAGCGTAGCTGGCGTATCCAATGAGCAGTTCTTC. It encodes CASSVAGVSNEQFF.

This clonotype was seen ten or more times. The chain recombines TRBV20-1 with TRBJ2-7; 10 bases map to TRBD1. Trimming cost V 6 bases and J 2 bases; bases outside gene matches: 1. From germline, CDR1 is DFQATT and CDR2 SNEGSKA (reference sequence). The CDR3 sequence is 12 residues long. The CDR3: CSAGTGAYEQYF. The CDR3 DNA sequence: TGCAGTGCAGGGACAGGGGCCTACGAGCAGTACTTC.

The V gene is TRBV11-2, the J gene TRBJ2-7, with D perhaps matching TRBD1 (6 bases). The germline V gene has CDR1 SGHAT and CDR2 FQNNGV. Deletions cut 3 bases from V and 5 bases from J, with 17 bases between. This CDR3 region has 15 residues. This CDR3 is CASSFLYPDRNEQYF. DNA of the CDR3: TGTGCCAGCAGCTTCTTATACCCCGACAGGAACGAGCAGTACTTC.

The gene calls are TRBV6-2 or TRBV6-3 and TRBJ2-1, with 7 bases matching TRBD2. V shed 6 bases and J 0 bases; nucleotides not matched to a gene: 5. Germline lookup yields CDR1 MNHEY and CDR2 SVGEGT. This CDR3 has 15 amino acids. The chain's CDR3 is CASRKGLHSYNEQFF. The CDR3 nucleotides read TGTGCCAGCAGGAAGGGACTACACTCCTACAATGAGCAGTTCTTC.

The J gene is TRBJ1-3, the V gene TRBV12-3 or TRBV12-4; 8 bases map to TRBD1. The V gene end was trimmed by 5 bases and the J gene end by 2 bases; junction bases not matched to a gene: 5. The CDR3 is 15 amino acids. The CDR3 nucleotides read TGTGCCAGCAGTAAAACAGGGGGAACTGGAAACACCATATATTTT. Amino acids: CASSKTGGTGNTIYF.

This clonotype was counted at least ten times. The chain combines TRBV11-2 with TRBJ2-3, with D perhaps given as TRBD1 or TRBD2 (6 bases each). This CDR3 has 16 amino acids. Trimming stripped 6 bases from V and 2 bases from J, with 18 bases between. From germline, CDR1 is SGHAT and CDR2 FQNNGV. The DNA of the CDR3 is TGTGCCAGCAGAACAAGGGGGGACGGGTACACAGATACGCAGTATTTT. Its translation: CASRTRGDGYTDTQYF.

V and J are TRBV6-1 and TRBJ2-1, with a weak D call TRBD2 (6 bases). Germline-derived CDR1 and CDR2 are MNHNS and SASEGT. The CDR3 sequence is 16 residues long. V lost 2 bases to trimming and J lost 12 bases, with 23 bases between them. CDR3 sequence reads: CASSESYGGSGLRQFF. Here the CDR3 DNA reads TGTGCCAGCAGTGAAAGCTACGGAGGGTCAGGATTGCGGCAGTTCTTC.

At least ten counts were recorded for this clonotype. The chain recombines TRBV5-1 with TRBJ2-5; D not certain. V lost 3 bases and J lost 0, with 0 bases in between. The CDR3 sequence is 11 residues long. Looked up from germline, CDR1 is SGHRS and CDR2 is YFSETQ. The CDR3 region is CASSYQETQYF. CDR3 bases: TGCGCCAGCAGCTACCAAGAGACCCAGTACTTC.